This is a list of T cell receptor beta chains from one sample in a study of blood T cell repertoires in COVID-19. The method was immunoSEQ multiplex PCR; TCRdb's version includes in-frame clones alone and lacks a portion of them. This table has about 170,000 clones, roughly 83% appearing once. Specimen: PBMCs or T cells enriched from blood (not recorded which). The receptors shown here come from a woman aged 45-59 years who had recovered from COVID-19. CDR3s include the opening cysteine and the closing phenylalanine or tryptophan. D genes are given only for firm matches. Clone size is shown for a subset of rows, as once, few, many or a class of expanded clone.

CDR3: CASSTSTPSYNEQFF
DNA: TGCGCCAGCAGCACCTCGACACCGTCCTACAATGAGCAGTTCTTC
D: NA
J: TRBJ2-1
V: TRBV5-1
size: NA

CDR3: CASSPPSNTDTQYF
DNA: TGTGCCAGCTCACCACCGTCAAACACAGATACGCAGTATTTT
D: NA
J: TRBJ2-3
V: TRBV18
size: NA

CDR3: CASSSGGKNTEAFF
DNA: TGTGCCAGCAGCTCAGGGGGGAAGAACACTGAAGCTTTCTTT
D: TRBD1
J: TRBJ1-1
V: TRBV11-2
size: NA

CDR3: CASSLRGLQPQHF
DNA: TGTGCCAGCAGTTTGAGAGGTCTTCAGCCCCAGCATTTT
D: NA
J: TRBJ1-5
V: TRBV12-3/TRBV12-4
size: NA

CDR3: CASSPRDTNQPQHF
DNA: TGTGCCAGCAGCCCCCGGGACACAAATCAGCCCCAGCATTTT
D: NA
J: TRBJ1-5
V: TRBV2
size: few

CDR3: CASSLIRKMNTEAFF
DNA: TGTGCCAGCAGCTTAATCAGAAAAATGAACACTGAAGCTTTCTTT
D: NA
J: TRBJ1-1
V: TRBV7-2
size: NA

CDR3: CASSLAGLAVHNEQFF
DNA: TGTGCCAGCAGCTTAGCGGGACTAGCGGTTCACAATGAGCAGTTCTTC
D: TRBD2
J: TRBJ2-1
V: TRBV5-4
size: NA

CDR3: CASWSLGVGYTF
DNA: TGTGCCAGCTGGTCCCTCGGGGTTGGCTACACCTTC
D: NA
J: TRBJ1-2
V: TRBV5-6
size: NA

CDR3: CAWQDRGPVMRSPLHF
DNA: TGTGCCTGGCAGGACAGGGGGCCCGTAATGCGTTCACCCCTCCACTTT
D: TRBD1
J: TRBJ1-6
V: TRBV30
size: NA

CDR3: CASSFYGTEAFF
DNA: TGTGCCAGCAGTTTTTACGGTACTGAAGCTTTCTTT
D: NA
J: TRBJ1-1
V: TRBV12-3/TRBV12-4
size: NA

CDR3: CASTTPRTEVGYGYTF
DNA: TGTGCCAGTACGACCCCACGGACAGAAGTAGGGTATGGCTACACCTTC
D: NA
J: TRBJ1-2
V: TRBV19
size: few

CDR3: CASSRGVETFF
DNA: TGTGCCAGCAGCCGAGGTGTGGAGACTTTCTTT
D: NA
J: TRBJ1-1
V: TRBV7-9
size: NA

CDR3: CASGFTKTGGEGVFYSPLHF
DNA: TGTGCTAGTGGTTTTACAAAGACAGGGGGCGAGGGGGTTTTCTATTCACCCCTCCACTTT
D: TRBD1
J: TRBJ1-6
V: TRBV12-5
size: NA

CDR3: CASSRPKGASYYSGANVLTF
DNA: TGTGCCAGCAGCCGTCCGAAAGGGGCCTCCTACTACTCTGGGGCCAACGTCCTGACTTTC
D: NA
J: TRBJ2-6
V: TRBV3-1/TRBV3-2
size: NA

CDR3: CASSLLGGAGTEAFF
DNA: TGTGCCAGCAGCTTGCTCGGAGGGGCAGGGACTGAAGCTTTCTTT
D: NA
J: TRBJ1-1
V: TRBV5-4
size: NA

CDR3: CASRRFGAYGYTF
DNA: TGTGCCAGCAGGCGATTCGGAGCCTATGGCTACACCTTC
D: NA
J: TRBJ1-2
V: TRBV6-5
size: NA

CDR3: CAWSAGFNQPQHF
DNA: TGTGCCTGGAGTGCGGGGTTCAATCAGCCCCAGCATTTT
D: NA
J: TRBJ1-5
V: TRBV30
size: NA

CDR3: CSASPAGANVLTF
DNA: TGCAGTGCTAGTCCCGCGGGGGCCAACGTCCTGACTTTC
D: NA
J: TRBJ2-6
V: TRBV20-1
size: NA

CDR3: CASSLGTAEGYTF
DNA: TGTGCCAGCAGCCTGGGGACAGCGGAGGGCTACACCTTC
D: TRBD1
J: TRBJ1-2
V: TRBV9
size: NA

CDR3: CASSGNYGYTF
DNA: TGTGCCAGCAGCGGGAACTATGGCTACACCTTC
D: NA
J: TRBJ1-2
V: TRBV6-5
size: once

CDR3: CASSQESIVESIGYTF
DNA: TGTGCCAGCAGCCAAGAAAGTATTGTAGAAAGTATTGGCTACACCTTC
D: NA
J: TRBJ1-2
V: TRBV4-2
size: NA

CDR3: CASSLGMRQGADGYTF
DNA: TGTGCCAGCAGCTTGGGGATGAGACAGGGGGCGGATGGCTACACCTTC
D: TRBD1
J: TRBJ1-2
V: TRBV5-4
size: NA

CDR3: CASSVGGVQETQYF
DNA: TGTGCCAGCAGTGTAGGAGGAGTACAAGAGACCCAGTACTTC
D: NA
J: TRBJ2-5
V: TRBV6-6
size: NA

CDR3: CASLTGGDTEAFF
DNA: TGTGCCAGTTTGACTGGGGGGGACACTGAAGCTTTCTTT
D: NA
J: TRBJ1-1
V: TRBV19
size: NA

CDR3: CASSPGTGGSQHF
DNA: TGTGCCAGCTCACCAGGGACAGGAGGGAGCCAGCATTTT
D: TRBD1
J: TRBJ1-5
V: TRBV18
size: NA

CDR3: CAWSVRGQGMKAVSAPQHF
DNA: TGTGCCTGGAGTGTACGGGGACAGGGAATGAAGGCGGTATCAGCTCCCCAGCATTTT
D: TRBD1
J: TRBJ1-5
V: TRBV30
size: NA

CDR3: CASSLAVNQPQHF
DNA: TGTGCCAGCAGCTTGGCCGTGAATCAGCCCCAGCATTTT
D: NA
J: TRBJ1-5
V: TRBV5-8
size: NA

CDR3: CASSPEQGTGELFF
DNA: TGTGCCAGCTCACCTGAACAGGGAACCGGGGAGCTGTTTTTT
D: NA
J: TRBJ2-2
V: TRBV18
size: NA

CDR3: CASSQTGGVRQPQHF
DNA: TGTGCCAGCAGTCAAACCGGGGGAGTGAGGCAGCCCCAGCATTTT
D: NA
J: TRBJ1-5
V: TRBV9
size: NA

CDR3: CSASSGRITSTDTQYF
DNA: TGCAGTGCTAGTAGCGGGAGGATCACTAGCACAGATACGCAGTATTTT
D: TRBD2
J: TRBJ2-3
V: TRBV20-1
size: once

CDR3: CASSPGAANYGYTF
DNA: TGTGCCAGCTCACCGGGGGCGGCTAACTATGGCTACACCTTC
D: NA
J: TRBJ1-2
V: TRBV18
size: few

CDR3: CASRNRGDGYTF
DNA: TGTGCCAGTAGGAACAGGGGGGACGGCTACACCTTC
D: TRBD1
J: TRBJ1-2
V: TRBV19
size: NA

CDR3: CASSLRPGVNYGYTF
DNA: TGTGCCAGCAGTTTACGTCCGGGGGTTAACTATGGCTACACCTTC
D: NA
J: TRBJ1-2
V: TRBV27
size: many

CDR3: CASREGEKLFF
DNA: TGTGCCAGCCGGGAGGGGGAAAAACTGTTTTTT
D: NA
J: TRBJ1-4
V: TRBV24-1
size: once

CDR3: CSAPVAVGNEQFF
DNA: TGCAGCGCCCCTGTAGCGGTAGGGAATGAGCAGTTCTTC
D: NA
J: TRBJ2-1
V: TRBV29-1
size: NA

CDR3: CASSLDGTTGNEQFF
DNA: TGTGCCAGCAGCTTAGATGGGACTACTGGCAATGAGCAGTTCTTC
D: TRBD2
J: TRBJ2-1
V: TRBV7-2
size: NA

CDR3: CASSLSYTEAFF
DNA: TGTGCCAGCAGCTTGTCCTACACTGAAGCTTTCTTT
D: NA
J: TRBJ1-1
V: TRBV5-5
size: NA

CDR3: CASSLQGVGTEAFF
DNA: TGTGCCAGCAGCCTCCAGGGTGTGGGCACTGAAGCTTTCTTT
D: NA
J: TRBJ1-1
V: TRBV3-1/TRBV3-2
size: NA

CDR3: CASSQTLSGNMNTEAFF
DNA: TGTGCCAGTAGTCAAACTCTATCAGGGAATATGAACACTGAAGCTTTCTTT
D: NA
J: TRBJ1-1
V: TRBV19
size: NA

CDR3: CASSPQTGGPVYF
DNA: TGCGCCAGCAGCCCGCAAACAGGGGGCCCCGTGTATTTT
D: TRBD1
J: TRBJ2-3
V: TRBV5-1
size: NA

CDR3: CASSQTLQGALTF
DNA: TGTGCCAGCAGCCAGACGTTACAGGGGGCCCTCACCTTC
D: TRBD1
J: TRBJ1-2
V: TRBV14
size: NA

CDR3: CASSYVVTGGLIF
DNA: TGTGCCAGCAGTTACGTGGTTACGGGGGGGCTGATCTTC
D: TRBD2
J: TRBJ2-1
V: TRBV6-2/TRBV6-3
size: NA

CDR3: CSASPRGQQAKNIQYF
DNA: TGCAGTGCTAGTCCCCGGGGACAGCAAGCCAAAAACATTCAGTACTTC
D: TRBD1
J: TRBJ2-4
V: TRBV20-1
size: NA

CDR3: CASSTSGGLNGYTF
DNA: TGTGCCAGCAGCACGTCAGGGGGCCTCAATGGCTACACCTTC
D: TRBD1
J: TRBJ1-2
V: TRBV5-4
size: few

CDR3: CASSTGGLNEKLFF
DNA: TGTGCCAGCAGTACAGGGGGCCTAAATGAAAAACTGTTTTTT
D: NA
J: TRBJ1-4
V: TRBV21-1
size: many

CDR3: CASSLVALLDHQTGELFF
DNA: TGTGCCAGCAGCTTAGTTGCCCTACTAGATCACCAAACCGGGGAGCTGTTTTTT
D: NA
J: TRBJ2-2
V: TRBV11-2
size: NA

CDR3: CASSASRSHEQFF
DNA: TGTGCCAGTAGTGCTAGTCGGTCCCATGAGCAGTTCTTC
D: NA
J: TRBJ2-1
V: TRBV19
size: once

CDR3: CASTARENTEAFF
DNA: TGTGCCAGCACCGCCCGGGAGAACACTGAAGCTTTCTTT
D: NA
J: TRBJ1-1
V: TRBV2
size: NA

CDR3: CASSPGTGRMNTEAFF
DNA: TGTGCCAGCTCACCCGGGACAGGGCGTATGAACACTGAAGCTTTCTTT
D: TRBD1
J: TRBJ1-1
V: TRBV18
size: NA

CDR3: CASSGTGYYNEQFF
DNA: TGTGCCAGCTCCGGGACAGGGTACTACAATGAGCAGTTCTTC
D: TRBD1
J: TRBJ2-1
V: TRBV18
size: NA

CDR3: CASSLGGQRVVHTEAFF
DNA: TGCGCCAGCAGCTTGGGCGGACAGAGGGTCGTGCACACTGAAGCTTTCTTT
D: NA
J: TRBJ1-1
V: TRBV5-1
size: NA

CDR3: CASNEGNQPQHF
DNA: TGTGCCAGTAACGAGGGCAATCAGCCCCAGCATTTT
D: NA
J: TRBJ1-5
V: TRBV19
size: NA

CDR3: CASSLGSGGGTGELFF
DNA: TGCGCCAGCAGTCTGGGTAGCGGGGGGGGCACCGGGGAGCTGTTTTTT
D: TRBD2
J: TRBJ2-2
V: TRBV4-1
size: once